This TCR beta chain was captured by sequencing in a study of siplizumab effects on memory and regulatory T cells. The CDR3 has 12 residues. V lost 8 bases and J 5 bases, leaving 12 bases between the germline ends. Germline-derived CDR1 and CDR2 are SNHLY and FYNNEI. The protocol was immunoSEQ multiplex PCR, while the TCRdb copy is restricted to in-frame clones and leaves out a portion. Of around 82,000 clones in the sample, about 92% are singletons; the top ten hold roughly 5.2%. This clone was detected only once. V gene TRBV2 combines with J gene TRBJ1-2, with D maybe TRBD1 (6 bases). The TCR originated in a human donor in good health. Material for sequencing was CD8+ T cells sorted from blood. The CDR3 DNA follows: TGTGCCAGCTACGGGGGCGGTTATGGCTACACCTTC. This sequence encodes CASYGGGYGYTF.